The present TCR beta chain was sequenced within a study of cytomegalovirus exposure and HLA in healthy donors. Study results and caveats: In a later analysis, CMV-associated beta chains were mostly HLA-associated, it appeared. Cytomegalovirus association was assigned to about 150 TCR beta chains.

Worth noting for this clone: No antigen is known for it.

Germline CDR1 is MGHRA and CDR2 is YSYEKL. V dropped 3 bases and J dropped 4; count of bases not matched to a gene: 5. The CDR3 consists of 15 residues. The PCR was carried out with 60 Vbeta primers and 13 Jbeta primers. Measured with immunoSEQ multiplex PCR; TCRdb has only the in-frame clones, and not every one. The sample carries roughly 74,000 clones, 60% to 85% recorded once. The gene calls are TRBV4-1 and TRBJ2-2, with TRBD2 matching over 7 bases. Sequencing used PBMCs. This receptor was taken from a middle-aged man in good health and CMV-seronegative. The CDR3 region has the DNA TGCGCCAGCAGCCAGAGCGGGACGGGCACCGGGGAGCTGTTTTTT. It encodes CASSQSGTGTGELFF.